Listed here is a single TCR beta chain. The data were taken from a study of CD8 T cells in Susac syndrome. The authors reverse transcribed roughly 0.45 to 1 ug RNA with random hexamers. TCRdb recomputed calls from the immunoSEQ multiplex PCR reads with MiXCR, one row per CDR3 protein. In the table there are 150,000 to 200,000 distinct CDR3 sequences, over 85% of which are singletons. Per the germline V gene, CDR1 is LNHDA and CDR2 is SQIVND (reference sequence). V lost 11 bases and J 4 bases, leaving 23 bases between the germline ends. The CDR3 runs to 15 residues. The rearrangement links TRBV19 to TRBJ1-2; D remains ambiguous. Source material: CD4+ T cells from PBMCs. The receptor's source is a human donor in good health. CDR3 DNA sequence: TGTGCCTCATCCCGCTTAGTACGGGAGTTCTATGGCTACACCTTC. Its translation is CASSRLVREFYGYTF.